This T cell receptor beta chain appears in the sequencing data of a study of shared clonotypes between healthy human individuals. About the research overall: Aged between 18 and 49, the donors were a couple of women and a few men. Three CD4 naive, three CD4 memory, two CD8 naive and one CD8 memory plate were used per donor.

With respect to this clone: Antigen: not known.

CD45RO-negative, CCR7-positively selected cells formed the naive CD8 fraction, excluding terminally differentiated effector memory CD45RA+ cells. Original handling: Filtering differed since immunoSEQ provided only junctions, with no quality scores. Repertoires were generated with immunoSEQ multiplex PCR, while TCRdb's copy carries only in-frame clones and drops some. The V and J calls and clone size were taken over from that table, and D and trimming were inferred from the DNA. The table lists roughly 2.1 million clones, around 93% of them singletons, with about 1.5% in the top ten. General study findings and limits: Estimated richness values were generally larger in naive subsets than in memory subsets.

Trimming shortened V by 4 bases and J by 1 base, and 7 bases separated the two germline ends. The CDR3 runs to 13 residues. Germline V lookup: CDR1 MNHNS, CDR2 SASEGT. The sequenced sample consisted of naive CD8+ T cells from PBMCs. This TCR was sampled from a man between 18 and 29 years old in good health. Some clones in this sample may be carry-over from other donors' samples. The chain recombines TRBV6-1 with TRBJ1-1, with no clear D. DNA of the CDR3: TGTGCCAGCAGTGTCCCCGGGAACACTGAAGCTTTCTTT. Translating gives CASSVPGNTEAFF.